Shown below are 3 T cell receptor beta chains from a single sample sequenced in a study of T cell repertoires in cytomegalovirus infection. TCRdb processed the reads anew with MiXCR; each CDR3 protein has one entry. The sample has under 200,000 distinct CDR3 sequences, approximately 17% seen once. The sequenced sample was CD8+ T cells from PBMCs. These receptors originate from a human donor in good health (CMV status not recorded). Some clones in this sample may be carry-over from other donors' samples.

V and J are TRBV20-1 and TRBJ2-1; TRBD2 matches 9 bases. This CDR3 comprises 14 residues. Germline trimming cut 0 bases from V and 7 bases from J; bases unmatched to any gene: 4. From germline, CDR1 is DFQATT and CDR2 SNEGSKA (reference sequence). CDR3 nucleotide sequence: TGCAGTGCTAGAGACCTCAGCGGGGGGAATGAGCAGTTCTTC. Encoded protein: CSARDLSGGNEQFF.

This clonotype was recorded a few times. The rearrangement joins TRBV6-2 or TRBV6-3 to TRBJ2-1; no reliable D call. Germline V gene data show CDR1 as MNHEY and CDR2 as SVGEGT. This CDR3 contains 13 residues. Trimming cost V 0 bases and J 7 bases, with 7 bases left between them. CDR3 nucleotide sequence: TGTGCCAGCAGTTACTCGAATGAGAATGAGCAGTTCTTC. Encoded protein: CASSYSNENEQFF.

The CDR3 loop is CASSHRGGTGSYEQYF. DNA for the CDR3: TGTGCCAGCAGCCATAGGGGTGGGACAGGGTCCTACGAGCAGTACTTC. The V and J genes are TRBV5-4 and TRBJ2-7, with TRBD1 matching over 9 bases. Per germline, CDR1 SGHNT and CDR2 YYREEE (reference sequence). The CDR3 is 16 residues long. With V trimmed by 4 bases and J by 1 base, 9 bases remained unmatched.